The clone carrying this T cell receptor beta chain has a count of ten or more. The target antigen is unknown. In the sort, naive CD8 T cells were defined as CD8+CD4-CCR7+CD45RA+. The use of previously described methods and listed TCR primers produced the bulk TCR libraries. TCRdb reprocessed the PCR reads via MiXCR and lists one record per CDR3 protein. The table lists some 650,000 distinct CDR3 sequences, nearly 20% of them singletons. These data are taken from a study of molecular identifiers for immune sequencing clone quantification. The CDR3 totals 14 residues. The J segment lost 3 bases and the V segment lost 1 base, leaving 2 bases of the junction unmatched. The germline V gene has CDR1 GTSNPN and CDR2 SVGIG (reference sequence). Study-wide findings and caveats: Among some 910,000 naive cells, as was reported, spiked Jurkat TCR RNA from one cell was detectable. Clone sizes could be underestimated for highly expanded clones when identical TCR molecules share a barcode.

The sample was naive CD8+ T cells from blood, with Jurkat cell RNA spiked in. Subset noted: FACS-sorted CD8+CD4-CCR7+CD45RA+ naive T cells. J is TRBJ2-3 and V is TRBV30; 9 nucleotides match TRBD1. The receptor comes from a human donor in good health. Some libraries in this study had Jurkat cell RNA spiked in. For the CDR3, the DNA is TGTGCCTGGAGTGGGACAGGGGCTACAGATACGCAGTATTTT. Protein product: CAWSGTGATDTQYF.